These T cell receptor beta chains were read from a single sample in a study of blood T cell repertoires in COVID-19. TCRdb keeps only in-frame clones here, not all; method: immunoSEQ multiplex PCR. The sample lists about 26,000 clones, around 65% occurring once. The sequenced sample consisted of peripheral blood. All receptors derive from a man aged 60-69 years with active or convalescent COVID-19. Each CDR3 is given with its conserved first and last residue. The D gene is left open where the match is weak. Clone size is shown for a subset of rows, as once, few, many or a class of expanded clone.

J,D,size,V,CDR3,DNA
TRBJ2-3,.,.,TRBV7-3,CASSFRAGSTDTQYF,TGTGCCAGCAGCTTTCGTGCGGGGAGCACAGATACGCAGTATTTT
TRBJ2-3,.,.,TRBV5-1,CASSLARGWDTQYF,TGCGCCAGCAGCTTGGCCCGGGGGTGGGATACGCAGTATTTT
TRBJ2-2,.,.,TRBV29-1,CSVGAGGIGELFF,TGCAGCGTTGGGGCAGGGGGGATCGGGGAGCTGTTTTTT
TRBJ1-6,TRBD1,few,TRBV3-1/TRBV3-2,CASSQDAGGQFNSPLHF,TGTGCCAGCAGCCAAGACGCAGGGGGACAGTTTAATTCACCCCTCCACTTT
TRBJ1-1,.,once,TRBV4-1,CASSQGGRGRRTEAFF,TGCGCCAGCAGCCAAGGGGGCAGGGGCCGTAGGACTGAAGCTTTCTTT
TRBJ1-1,TRBD1,.,TRBV5-6,CASSLVGTGWGRTEAFF,TGTGCCAGCAGCTTGGTGGGGACAGGGTGGGGTAGAACTGAAGCTTTCTTT
TRBJ1-2,.,few,TRBV20-1,CSPKFNYGYTF,TGCAGTCCCAAATTTAACTATGGCTACACCTTC
TRBJ1-2,.,.,TRBV30,CAWSNWATYGYTF,TGTGCCTGGAGTAACTGGGCCACCTATGGCTACACCTTC
TRBJ2-7,TRBD1,few,TRBV5-4,CASSLSTPGTGHYEQYF,TGTGCCAGCAGCTTGTCTACCCCGGGGACAGGACATTACGAGCAGTACTTC
TRBJ2-7,.,.,TRBV7-3,CASSRGAVYEQYF,TGTGCCAGCAGCCGGGGTGCGGTCTACGAGCAGTACTTC
TRBJ2-5,TRBD2,.,TRBV9,CASSARAGGQETQYF,TGTGCCAGCAGCGCTAGAGCGGGGGGCCAGGAGACCCAGTACTTC
TRBJ2-1,TRBD1,.,TRBV18,CASSLEQGPDEQFF,TGTGCCAGCTCACTAGAACAGGGGCCGGATGAGCAGTTCTTC
TRBJ2-7,TRBD1,.,TRBV2,CASSGRDREPYEQYF,TGTGCCAGCAGCGGCCGGGACAGAGAACCCTACGAGCAGTACTTC
TRBJ1-4,.,.,TRBV9,CASSGTAGEKLFF,TGTGCCAGCAGCGGGACAGCTGGGGAAAAACTGTTTTTT
TRBJ1-5,.,once,TRBV12-3/TRBV12-4,CAIGQYNQPQHF,TGTGCCATCGGACAGTACAATCAGCCCCAGCATTTT
TRBJ2-6,.,.,TRBV3-1/TRBV3-2,CASSQAGAGRSGANVLTF,TGTGCCAGCAGCCAAGCCGGCGCAGGTCGCTCTGGGGCCAACGTCCTGACTTTC
TRBJ1-4,TRBD1,few,TRBV7-9,CASRAKSTGAHNEKLFF,TGTGCCAGCAGGGCAAAATCCACAGGGGCACATAATGAAAAACTGTTTTTT
TRBJ2-3,TRBD2,.,TRBV6-1,CASSVSSGASTDTQYF,TGTGCCAGCAGTGTATCTAGCGGAGCTAGCACAGATACGCAGTATTTT
TRBJ2-2,TRBD1,.,TRBV18,CASSPSRGDRGTTGELFF,TGTGCCAGCTCACCCTCGCGTGGCGACAGGGGGACCACCGGGGAGCTGTTTTTT
TRBJ1-2,TRBD1,.,TRBV18,CASSPPTGGNANYGYTF,TGTGCCAGCTCACCACCGACAGGGGGTAACGCTAACTATGGCTACACCTTC